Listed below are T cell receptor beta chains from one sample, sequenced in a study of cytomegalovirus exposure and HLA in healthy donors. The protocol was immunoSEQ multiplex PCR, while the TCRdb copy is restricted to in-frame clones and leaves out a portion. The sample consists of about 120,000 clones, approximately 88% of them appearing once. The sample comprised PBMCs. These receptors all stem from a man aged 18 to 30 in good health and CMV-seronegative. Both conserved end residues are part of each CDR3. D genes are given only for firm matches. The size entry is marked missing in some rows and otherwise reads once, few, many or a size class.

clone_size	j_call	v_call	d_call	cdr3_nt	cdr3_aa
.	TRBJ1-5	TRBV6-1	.	TGTGCCAGCTCTATCGGCAGGGAATCTGATCAGCCCCAGCATTTT	CASSIGRESDQPQHF
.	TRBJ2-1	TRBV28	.	TGTGCCAGCAGTTTTGGACACTACAATGAGCAGTTCTTC	CASSFGHYNEQFF
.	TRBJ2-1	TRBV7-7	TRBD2	TGTGCCAGCAGCTCTAGCGGGAGTGAGAATGAGCAGTTCTTC	CASSSSGSENEQFF
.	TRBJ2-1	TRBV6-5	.	TGTGCCAGCAGTTACGGCAGGGCCTACAATGAGCAGTTCTTC	CASSYGRAYNEQFF
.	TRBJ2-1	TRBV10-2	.	TGCGCCAGCGGGTTTGAACTAGCAACCTACAATGAGCAGTTCTTC	CASGFELATYNEQFF
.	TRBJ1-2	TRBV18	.	TGTGCCAGCTCACCGGCGGGCCGGCTGGGAGGTGGCTACACCTTC	CASSPAGRLGGGYTF
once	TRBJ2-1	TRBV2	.	TGTGCCAGCAGGCCTACTGAGACCTACAATGAGCAGTTCTTC	CASRPTETYNEQFF
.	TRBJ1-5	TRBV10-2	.	TGCGCCAGCAGTGTATCACAGGGTAGCAATCAGCCCCAGCATTTT	CASSVSQGSNQPQHF
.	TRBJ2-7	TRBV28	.	TGTGCCAGCAGAGGGGGCTACGAGCAGTACTTC	CASRGGYEQYF
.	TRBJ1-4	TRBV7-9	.	TGTGCCAGCAGCTCACAGGGTCAAGGTGAAAAACTGTTTTTT	CASSSQGQGEKLFF
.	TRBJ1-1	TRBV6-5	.	TGTGCCAGCAGTTACTCCAGGTACATGAACACTGAAGCTTTCTTT	CASSYSRYMNTEAFF
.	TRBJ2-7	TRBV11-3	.	TGTGCCAGCAGCTCGAGAGGCGAGCAGTACTTC	CASSSRGEQYF
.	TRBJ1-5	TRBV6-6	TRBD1	TGTGCCAGCAGTTACCCCCAGGGGGTGGATCAGCCCCAGCATTTT	CASSYPQGVDQPQHF
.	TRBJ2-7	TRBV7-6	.	TGTGCCAGCAGCTTGGCAGGAGGCAACGAGCAGTACTTC	CASSLAGGNEQYF
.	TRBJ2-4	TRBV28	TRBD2	TGTGCCAGCAGCTCCTGGACTAGCGGGCAGGTAGCCAAAAACATTCAGTACTTC	CASSSWTSGQVAKNIQYF
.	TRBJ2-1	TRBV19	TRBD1	TGTGCCAGTACCGGGACAGGGGTTGGCTACAATGAGCAGTTCTTC	CASTGTGVGYNEQFF
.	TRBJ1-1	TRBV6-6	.	TGTGCCAGCAGCCTACGGGGGACTGAAGCTTTCTTT	CASSLRGTEAFF
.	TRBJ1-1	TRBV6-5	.	TGTGCCAGCAGTGCTAGTGGCAGGGCTGGTGAAGCTTTCTTT	CASSASGRAGEAFF
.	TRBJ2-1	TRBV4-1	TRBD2	TGCGCCAGCAGCCAAGATGGGACTATTTACAATGAGCAGTTCTTC	CASSQDGTIYNEQFF
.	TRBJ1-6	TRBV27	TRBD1	TGTGCCAGCAGTTTATGGGACAGGGAGGGTTCACCCCTCCACTTT	CASSLWDREGSPLHF
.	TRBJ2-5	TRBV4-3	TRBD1	TGCGCCAGCAGCCAGGGGACAGGGGATCGGGAGACCCAGTACTTC	CASSQGTGDRETQYF
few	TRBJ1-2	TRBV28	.	TGTGCCAGCGCCAGCTCAGCAGGGGTCTATGGCTACACCTTC	CASASSAGVYGYTF
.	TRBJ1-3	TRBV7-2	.	TGTGCCAGCAGCTTAGCGCGGTACGCTTTGGGAAACACCATATATTTT	CASSLARYALGNTIYF
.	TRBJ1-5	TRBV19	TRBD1	TGTGCCAGTAGTTTGGGACAGGGCGTTCAGCCCCAGCATTTT	CASSLGQGVQPQHF
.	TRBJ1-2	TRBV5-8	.	TGTGCCAGCAGCTTGGCCAGGCTAAGGGGCTACACCTTC	CASSLARLRGYTF
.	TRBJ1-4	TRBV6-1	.	TGTGCCTCGACTCGGGAGGCTAATGAAAAACTGTTTTTT	CASTREANEKLFF
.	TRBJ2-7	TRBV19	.	TGTGCCAGTAGTTCCCAGACTGGCTACGAGCAGTACTTC	CASSSQTGYEQYF
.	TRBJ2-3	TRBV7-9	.	TGTGCCAGCAGCTTAAACACAGGCGCCCTGGCAGATACGCAGTATTTT	CASSLNTGALADTQYF
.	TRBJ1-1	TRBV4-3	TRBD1	TGCGCCAGCAGCCGCGAGACAGGGGATGTCACTGAAGCTTTCTTT	CASSRETGDVTEAFF
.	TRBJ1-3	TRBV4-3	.	TGCGCCAGCAGCCAAGGTCTAACGGGGGGCCCTGGAAACACCATATATTTT	CASSQGLTGGPGNTIYF
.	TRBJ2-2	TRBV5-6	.	TGTGCCAGCAGCCTATGGTGGGACACTGACACCGGGGAGCTGTTTTTT	CASSLWWDTDTGELFF
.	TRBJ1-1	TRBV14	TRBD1	TGTGCCAGCAGCCAAGATTGGGGACAGGCCCTCACTGAAGCTTTCTTT	CASSQDWGQALTEAFF
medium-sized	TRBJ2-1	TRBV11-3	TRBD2	TGTGCCAGCAGCTTGACTAGCGGCTCCTACAATGAGCAGTTCTTC	CASSLTSGSYNEQFF
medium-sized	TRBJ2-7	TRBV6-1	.	TGTGCCAGCTCGGCGGCTTTACGCTCCTACGAGCAGTACTTC	CASSAALRSYEQYF
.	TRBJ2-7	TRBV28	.	TGTGCCAGCAGTTTAGAGATGTGGGAGCAGTACTTC	CASSLEMWEQYF
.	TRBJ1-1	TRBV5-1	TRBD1	TGCGCCAGCAGTCTCTGGACAGGGAACACTGAAGCTTTCTTT	CASSLWTGNTEAFF
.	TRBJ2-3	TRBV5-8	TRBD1	TGTGCCAGCAGCCTAGGGACAGGGGAAACAGATACGCAGTATTTT	CASSLGTGETDTQYF
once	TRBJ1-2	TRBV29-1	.	TGCAGCGTTGTCTTTGGCAATTCGAATGGCTACACCTTC	CSVVFGNSNGYTF
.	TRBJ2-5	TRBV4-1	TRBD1	TGCGCCAGCAGCCAAGATTCGACAGGGGAGACCCAGTACTTC	CASSQDSTGETQYF
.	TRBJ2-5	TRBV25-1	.	TGTGCCAGCAGTGGACGGGGTGACACGACCCAGTACTTC	CASSGRGDTTQYF
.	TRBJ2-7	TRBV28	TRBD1	TGTGCCAGCAGCCCTATTACAGGGGTCTCCTACGAGCAGTACTTC	CASSPITGVSYEQYF
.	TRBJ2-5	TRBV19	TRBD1	TGTGCCAGTAGCTCTGGGACAGGGGTCGTAGGTTGGAAAGAGACCCAGTACTTC	CASSSGTGVVGWKETQYF
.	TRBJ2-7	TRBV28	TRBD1	TGTGCCAGCAGTCTCCCGGGACAGACCCTCTACGAGCAGTACTTC	CASSLPGQTLYEQYF
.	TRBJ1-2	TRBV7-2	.	TGTGCCAGCAGCTTAGACATCCTCTATGGCTACACCTTC	CASSLDILYGYTF
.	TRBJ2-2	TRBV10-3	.	TGTGCCATCAGTGTTATACAGATCGCGAACACCGGGGAGCTGTTTTTT	CAISVIQIANTGELFF
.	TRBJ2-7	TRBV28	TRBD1	TGTGCCAGCAGTCCCGACAGGGAGTCCAACGAGCAGTACTTC	CASSPDRESNEQYF
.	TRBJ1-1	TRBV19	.	TGTGCCAGTAACCACCTCAAATACAGGGCATATGAAGCTTTCTTT	CASNHLKYRAYEAFF
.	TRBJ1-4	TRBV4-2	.	TGTGCCAGCAGCCAAGATCAGGGCTTTGACGAAAAACTGTTTTTT	CASSQDQGFDEKLFF
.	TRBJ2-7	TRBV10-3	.	TGTGCCATCAGTTCCAGGGGGGAGTACGAGCAGTACTTC	CAISSRGEYEQYF
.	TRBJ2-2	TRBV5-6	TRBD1	TGTGCCAGCAGCTGGGACAGCAAGTGGTCTTTCTTTTCCGGGGAGCTGTTTTTT	CASSWDSKWSFFSGELFF
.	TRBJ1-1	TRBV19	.	TGTGCCAGTAGTACAACCCAGGACACTGAAGCTTTCTTT	CASSTTQDTEAFF
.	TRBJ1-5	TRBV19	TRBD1	TGTGCCAGCAGGGGGCTACCTTATCAGCCCCAGCATTTT	CASRGLPYQPQHF
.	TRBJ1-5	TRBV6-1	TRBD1	TGTGCCAGCAGTGAAGAACAGGGGGCGAACCAGCCCCAGCATTTT	CASSEEQGANQPQHF
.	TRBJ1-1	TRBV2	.	TGTGCCAGCACTTACTCTGAAGCTTTCTTT	CASTYSEAFF
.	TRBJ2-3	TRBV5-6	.	TGTGCCAGCAGCTTGGGGGCCGAGATCATGGGCGCAGATACGCAGTATTTT	CASSLGAEIMGADTQYF
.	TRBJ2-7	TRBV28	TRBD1	TGTGCCAGCAGTTTAGGAACAGGGGGCTACGAGCAGTACTTC	CASSLGTGGYEQYF
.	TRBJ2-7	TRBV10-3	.	TGTGCCATCAGTGAGCGAGGGGGTTCCTACGAGCAGTACTTC	CAISERGGSYEQYF